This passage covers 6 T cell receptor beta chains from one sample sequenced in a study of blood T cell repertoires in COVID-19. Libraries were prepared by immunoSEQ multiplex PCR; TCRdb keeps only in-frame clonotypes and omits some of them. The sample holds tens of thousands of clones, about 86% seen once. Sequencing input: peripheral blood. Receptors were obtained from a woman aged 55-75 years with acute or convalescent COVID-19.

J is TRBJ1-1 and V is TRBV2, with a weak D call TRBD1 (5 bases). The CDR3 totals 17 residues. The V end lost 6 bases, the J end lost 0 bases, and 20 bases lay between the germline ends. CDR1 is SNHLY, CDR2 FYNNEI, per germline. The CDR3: CASRREGFGAMNTEAFF. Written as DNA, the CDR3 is TGTGCCAGCAGACGGGAGGGCTTCGGGGCCATGAACACTGAAGCTTTCTTT.

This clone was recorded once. The CDR3 loop reads CASSLEGLAGTTDTQYF. The DNA of the CDR3 is TGTGCCAGCAGCTTAGAAGGACTAGCGGGGACCACAGATACGCAGTATTTT. The gene calls are TRBV7-9 and TRBJ2-3, with 12 bases identical to TRBD2. The CDR3 is 17 residues long. The trim removed 1 base at V and 2 bases at J, leaving 4 bases unmatched. Germline CDR1 reads SEHNR; CDR2 reads FQNEAQ (reference sequence).

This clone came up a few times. This chain's CDR3 is CASSMRGLFNGYTF. The CDR3 coding sequence is TGTGCCAGTAGTATGCGAGGGTTATTCAATGGCTACACCTTC. V is TRBV19 and J is TRBJ1-2, with D hard to call. Looked up from germline, CDR1 is LNHDA and CDR2 is SQIVND (reference sequence). V dropped 3 bases and J dropped 6 bases, with 14 bases sitting between them. The CDR3 totals 14 residues.

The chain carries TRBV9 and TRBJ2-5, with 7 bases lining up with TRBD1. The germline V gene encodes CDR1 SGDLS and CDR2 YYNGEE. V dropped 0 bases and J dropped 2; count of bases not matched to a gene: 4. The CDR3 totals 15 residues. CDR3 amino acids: CASSVDRGQQETQYF. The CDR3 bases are TGTGCCAGCAGCGTAGACCGGGGACAGCAAGAGACCCAGTACTTC.

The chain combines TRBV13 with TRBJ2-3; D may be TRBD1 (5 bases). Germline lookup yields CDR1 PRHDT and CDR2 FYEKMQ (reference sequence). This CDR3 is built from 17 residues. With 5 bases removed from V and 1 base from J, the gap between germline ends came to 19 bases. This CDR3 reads CASSETRTTLRTDTQYF. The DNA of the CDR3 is TGTGCCAGCAGCGAAACCCGGACAACCCTCCGCACAGATACGCAGTATTTT.

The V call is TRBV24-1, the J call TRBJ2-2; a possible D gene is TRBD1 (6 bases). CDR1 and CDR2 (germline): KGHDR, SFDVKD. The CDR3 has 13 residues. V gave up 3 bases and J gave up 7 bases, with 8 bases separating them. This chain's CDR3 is CATSDQGSGELFF. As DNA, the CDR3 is TGTGCCACCAGTGATCAGGGGAGCGGGGAGCTGTTTTTT.